This is a list of T cell receptor beta chains from one sample in a study of molecular identifiers for immune sequencing clone quantification. TCRdb re-called the PCR reads with MiXCR, one entry per CDR3 protein. The sample holds about 320,000 distinct CDR3 sequences, about a fifth seen once. Sequencing was done on a sample of naive CD8+ T cells from blood, with Jurkat cell RNA spiked in. These receptors originate from a human donor in good health. Some libraries in this study had Jurkat cell RNA spiked in. CDR3s include the opening cysteine and the closing phenylalanine or tryptophan. Each record gives: CDR3 DNA, CDR3 protein, V gene, J gene, D gene, clone size. The D gene is left open where the match is weak. Part of the rows lack a size; the others show once, few, many or a class for expanded clones.

CDR3nt: TGTGCCAGCAGTGATTCGGGGAACGAGCAGTACTTC; CDR3aa: CASSDSGNEQYF; v_gene: TRBV6-1; j_gene: TRBJ2-7; d_gene: -; abundance: many
CDR3nt: TGCACCAGCAGCCAAGGAGGACGGTTTTTCCAAGATACGCAGTATTTT; CDR3aa: CTSSQGGRFFQDTQYF; v_gene: TRBV1; j_gene: TRBJ2-3; d_gene: -; abundance: few
CDR3nt: TGTGCCAGCAGCTTAGGGCGGGGGGTCACAGATACGCAGTATTTT; CDR3aa: CASSLGRGVTDTQYF; v_gene: TRBV7-8; j_gene: TRBJ2-3; d_gene: TRBD2; abundance: many
CDR3nt: TGTGCCAGCAGCAAATATAAGGGACCCCCCGCGGCCCAGTACTTC; CDR3aa: CASSKYKGPPAAQYF; v_gene: TRBV21-1; j_gene: TRBJ2-5; d_gene: -; abundance: many
CDR3nt: TGTGCCAGCAGCGTAGGGGGACAGGGGTTCGGGGGAACTGAAGCTTTCTTT; CDR3aa: CASSVGGQGFGGTEAFF; v_gene: TRBV9; j_gene: TRBJ1-1; d_gene: TRBD1; abundance: many
CDR3nt: TGTGCCAGCAGTTTGGTCTCTCCGGGGGCGAATCAGCCCCAGCATTTT; CDR3aa: CASSLVSPGANQPQHF; v_gene: TRBV28; j_gene: TRBJ1-5; d_gene: -; abundance: many
CDR3nt: TGTGCCAGCAGGGGAGGACTAGCGGGGAACACCGGGGAGCTGTTTTTT; CDR3aa: CASRGGLAGNTGELFF; v_gene: TRBV12-3/TRBV12-4; j_gene: TRBJ2-2; d_gene: TRBD2; abundance: -
CDR3nt: TGCGCCAGCAGGTCTAGCGGGGGGACAGATACGCAGTATTTT; CDR3aa: CASRSSGGTDTQYF; v_gene: TRBV4-1; j_gene: TRBJ2-3; d_gene: TRBD2; abundance: few
CDR3nt: TGCGCCAGCAGCCAAGATGGCGATAGCACAGATACGCAGTATTTT; CDR3aa: CASSQDGDSTDTQYF; v_gene: TRBV4-1; j_gene: TRBJ2-3; d_gene: -; abundance: many
CDR3nt: TGTGCCAGCAATCAAGAGACCCAGTACTTC; CDR3aa: CASNQETQYF; v_gene: TRBV2; j_gene: TRBJ2-5; d_gene: -; abundance: -
CDR3nt: TGCAGTGCTAGAGGGACGGGGATCCTCTACGAGCAGTACTTC; CDR3aa: CSARGTGILYEQYF; v_gene: TRBV20-1; j_gene: TRBJ2-7; d_gene: -; abundance: many
CDR3nt: TGCAGCGTTGGCGCGGGGCAGGGTTTGACCGGGGAGCTGTTTTTT; CDR3aa: CSVGAGQGLTGELFF; v_gene: TRBV29-1; j_gene: TRBJ2-2; d_gene: -; abundance: many
CDR3nt: TGTGTCAGCAGTTCGAGATGGGGGATTGAGGTAAAAAGCACAGATACGCAGTATTTT; CDR3aa: CVSSSRWGIEVKSTDTQYF; v_gene: TRBV12-3/TRBV12-4; j_gene: TRBJ2-3; d_gene: -; abundance: -
CDR3nt: TGTGCCAGCAGCCAAGGACAGGGAGGTAGCAATCAGCCCCAGCATTTT; CDR3aa: CASSQGQGGSNQPQHF; v_gene: TRBV3-1; j_gene: TRBJ1-5; d_gene: TRBD1; abundance: many
CDR3nt: TGTGCCAGCAGCTCAAGACTAGCGGGGGGGGAGCAGTACTTC; CDR3aa: CASSSRLAGGEQYF; v_gene: TRBV7-6; j_gene: TRBJ2-7; d_gene: TRBD2; abundance: many
CDR3nt: TGTGCCAGCAGCTCCCGACAGGGGGGCACAGATACGCAGTATTTT; CDR3aa: CASSSRQGGTDTQYF; v_gene: TRBV7-3; j_gene: TRBJ2-3; d_gene: TRBD1; abundance: many
CDR3nt: TGTGCCGGCAGTTTAAAAGATACGCAGTATTTT; CDR3aa: CAGSLKDTQYF; v_gene: TRBV7-9; j_gene: TRBJ2-3; d_gene: -; abundance: -
CDR3nt: TGTGCCAGCAGTGGAGACAGGGGTTATGGCTACACCTTC; CDR3aa: CASSGDRGYGYTF; v_gene: TRBV12-3/TRBV12-4; j_gene: TRBJ1-2; d_gene: TRBD1; abundance: many
CDR3nt: TGTGCCAGCAGCTTACCGATAGCGGGGGACACAGATACGCAGTATTTT; CDR3aa: CASSLPIAGDTDTQYF; v_gene: TRBV7-2; j_gene: TRBJ2-3; d_gene: TRBD2; abundance: many
CDR3nt: TGTGCCAGCAGTTTAACGTTCAGGGAGGTCACTGAAGCTTTCTTT; CDR3aa: CASSLTFREVTEAFF; v_gene: TRBV27; j_gene: TRBJ1-1; d_gene: -; abundance: many
CDR3nt: TGCAGTGTCTTGCAATTGTACAATGAGCAGTTCTTC; CDR3aa: CSVLQLYNEQFF; v_gene: TRBV20-1; j_gene: TRBJ2-1; d_gene: -; abundance: few
CDR3nt: TGTGCCAGCAGTTCCCGACTAGCCCAAGAGACCCAGTACTTC; CDR3aa: CASSSRLAQETQYF; v_gene: TRBV27; j_gene: TRBJ2-5; d_gene: TRBD2; abundance: many
CDR3nt: TGTGCCACCAGTGACCCCTCGGCCCCTGATGGAAGCACCATATATTTT; CDR3aa: CATSDPSAPDGSTIYF; v_gene: TRBV24-1; j_gene: TRBJ1-3; d_gene: -; abundance: few
CDR3nt: TGTGCCAGCAGTTACTCAGGTTACAATGAGCAGTTCTTC; CDR3aa: CASSYSGYNEQFF; v_gene: TRBV6-5; j_gene: TRBJ2-1; d_gene: -; abundance: many
CDR3nt: TGTGCCAGCAGCTCCGACCTCGAGACACTGAACACCGGGGAGCTGTCTTTT; CDR3aa: CASSSDLETLNTGELSF; v_gene: TRBV7-6; j_gene: TRBJ2-2; d_gene: -; abundance: -
CDR3nt: TGTGCCAGCAGCTTGGCCGGGCAGGGGAGTACTGAAGCTTTCTTT; CDR3aa: CASSLAGQGSTEAFF; v_gene: TRBV5-6; j_gene: TRBJ1-1; d_gene: -; abundance: many
CDR3nt: TGTGCCAGCAGTTACGGCGGGAGTCAAGAGACCCAGTACTTC; CDR3aa: CASSYGGSQETQYF; v_gene: TRBV6-2/TRBV6-3; j_gene: TRBJ2-5; d_gene: TRBD2; abundance: many
CDR3nt: TGTGCCAGCAGCAGGGTCACCGGGGAGCTGTTTTTT; CDR3aa: CASSRVTGELFF; v_gene: TRBV5-6; j_gene: TRBJ2-2; d_gene: -; abundance: many
CDR3nt: TGTGCCAGCAGCTCCATTACAGGGAACACTGAAGCTTTCTTT; CDR3aa: CASSSITGNTEAFF; v_gene: TRBV7-8; j_gene: TRBJ1-1; d_gene: -; abundance: many
CDR3nt: TGTGCCACCACAAGTTCGGGGATATACACAGATACGCAGTATTTT; CDR3aa: CATTSSGIYTDTQYF; v_gene: TRBV6-5; j_gene: TRBJ2-3; d_gene: -; abundance: many
CDR3nt: TGTGCCAGCAGCTTAGTACCAGGGGCCGGAAACACCATATATTTT; CDR3aa: CASSLVPGAGNTIYF; v_gene: TRBV11-3; j_gene: TRBJ1-3; d_gene: -; abundance: -
CDR3nt: TGTGCCAGCAGCCAAGCTGGTCTCGCGAACACCGGGGAGCTGTTTTTT; CDR3aa: CASSQAGLANTGELFF; v_gene: TRBV3-1; j_gene: TRBJ2-2; d_gene: -; abundance: few
CDR3nt: TGTGCCAGCAGTAAAACAGGGAGCCAAGAGACCCAGTACTTC; CDR3aa: CASSKTGSQETQYF; v_gene: TRBV28; j_gene: TRBJ2-5; d_gene: -; abundance: many
CDR3nt: TGTGCCAGCAGCCCACCGAGGACTAGCGGATACGAGCAGTACTTC; CDR3aa: CASSPPRTSGYEQYF; v_gene: TRBV11-2; j_gene: TRBJ2-7; d_gene: TRBD2; abundance: many
CDR3nt: TGTGCCAGCAGCTTCACGGTTATGGGACAGAACACTGATGCTTTCTTT; CDR3aa: CASSFTVMGQNTDAFF; v_gene: TRBV7-9; j_gene: TRBJ1-1; d_gene: TRBD1; abundance: -
CDR3nt: TGTGCCAGCAGCTCAAGGATTAGCGGGATCTCAGATACGCAGTATTTT; CDR3aa: CASSSRISGISDTQYF; v_gene: TRBV7-2; j_gene: TRBJ2-3; d_gene: TRBD2; abundance: many
CDR3nt: TGTGCCACGGGGGTAGCGGGGAGCACAGATACGCAGTATTTT; CDR3aa: CATGVAGSTDTQYF; v_gene: TRBV6-1; j_gene: TRBJ2-3; d_gene: TRBD2; abundance: few
CDR3nt: TGTGCCAGCAGCCCCACACGGGGAATCAATGAAAAACTGTTTTTT; CDR3aa: CASSPTRGINEKLFF; v_gene: TRBV7-9; j_gene: TRBJ1-4; d_gene: -; abundance: few
CDR3nt: TGTGCCAGCAGCCCCCATACGGTTTTGGGGGCCAACGTCCTGACTTTC; CDR3aa: CASSPHTVLGANVLTF; v_gene: TRBV13; j_gene: TRBJ2-6; d_gene: -; abundance: few
CDR3nt: TGCGCCAGCAGCTCCCTGTCAGATACGCAGTATTTT; CDR3aa: CASSSLSDTQYF; v_gene: TRBV5-1; j_gene: TRBJ2-3; d_gene: -; abundance: many